The present T cell receptor (beta chain) was sequenced within a study of T cell responses to AZD1222 COVID-19 vaccine. Across the study: Pooling covered second doses at about 4 or about 12 weeks. Findings and limits, study-wide: CD4 TCRs associated with vaccination spanned spike, dominating at 160-218 and 743-854.

Of note for this clone: Its antigen is as yet unknown.

The CDR3 totals 15 residues. Germline V gene sequence: CDR1 SGHAT, CDR2 FQNNGV. With 4 bases removed from V and 6 bases from J, the gap between germline ends came to 13 bases. Measured with immunoSEQ multiplex PCR; TCRdb has only the in-frame clones, and not every one. Of roughly 100,000 clones listed, 80% to 90% are singletons. The source of this sequence is an adult in good health. The chain combines TRBV11-2 with TRBJ1-6; D gene ambiguous. The specimen was peripheral blood, collected on day 0 of AZD1222 vaccination. Written as DNA, the CDR3 is TGTGCCAGCAGCTCTGAGGGTGTCCTTAATTCACCCCTCCACTTT. Translation: CASSSEGVLNSPLHF.